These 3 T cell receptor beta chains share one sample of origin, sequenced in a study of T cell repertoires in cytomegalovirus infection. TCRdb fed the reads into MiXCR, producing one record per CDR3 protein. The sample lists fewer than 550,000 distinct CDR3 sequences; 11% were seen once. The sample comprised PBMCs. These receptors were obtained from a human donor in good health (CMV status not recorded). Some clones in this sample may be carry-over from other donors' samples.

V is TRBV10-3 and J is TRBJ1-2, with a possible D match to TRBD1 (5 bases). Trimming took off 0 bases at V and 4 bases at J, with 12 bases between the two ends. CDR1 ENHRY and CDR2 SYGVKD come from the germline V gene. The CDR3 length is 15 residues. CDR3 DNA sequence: TGTGCCATCAGTGAGTCGGAACAGGCGACCTATGGCTACACCTTC. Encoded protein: CAISESEQATYGYTF.

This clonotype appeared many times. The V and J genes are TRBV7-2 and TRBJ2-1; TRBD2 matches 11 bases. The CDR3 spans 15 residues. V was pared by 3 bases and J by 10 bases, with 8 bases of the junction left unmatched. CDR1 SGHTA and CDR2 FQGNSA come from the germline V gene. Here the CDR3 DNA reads TGTGCCAGCAGCTTTAGCGGGAGGGGGGGGCGGGAGCAGTTCTTC. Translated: CASSFSGRGGREQFF.

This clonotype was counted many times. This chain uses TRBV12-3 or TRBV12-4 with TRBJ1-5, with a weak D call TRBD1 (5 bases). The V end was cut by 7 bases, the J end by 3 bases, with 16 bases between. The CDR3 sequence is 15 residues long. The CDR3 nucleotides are TGTGCCAGCAAACCTCGGGCAGGGTCCAATCAGCCCCAGCATTTT. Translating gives CASKPRAGSNQPQHF.